The next 20 T cell receptor beta chains were all read from a single sample in a study of T cells after posttransplantation cyclophosphamide. Cyclophosphamide on days +3 and +4 followed busulfan-fludarabine conditioning and a marrow graft. Repertoires were generated with immunoSEQ multiplex PCR, while TCRdb's copy carries only in-frame clones and drops some. This table has 9,500 to 12,000 clones, 85% to 95% appearing once. The sample here was PBMCs, taken after allogeneic stem cell transplant with posttransplant cyclophosphamide. All receptors come from a female patient in her 30s who received an allogeneic stem cell transplant from an unrelated donor, was CMV-positive, and had no GVHD. These T cells may partly come from the graft donor.

V is TRBV7-9 and J is TRBJ1-1; 8 bases are a match to TRBD1. Trimming took 2 bases from V and 6 from J; bases not matched to a gene: 11. The CDR3 is 16 residues long. From germline, CDR1 is SEHNR and CDR2 FQNEAQ (reference sequence). CDR3 in amino acids: CASSLTGQGAIAEAFF. The CDR3 coding sequence is TGTGCCAGCAGCTTAACGGGGCAGGGGGCAATCGCTGAAGCTTTCTTT.

This clone showed up just once. This sequence joins TRBV9 and TRBJ2-5; TRBD2 is a possible D gene (6 bases). The CDR3 is made up of 13 amino acids. The germline V gene encodes CDR1 SGDLS and CDR2 YYNGEE. The V end was cut by 4 bases, the J end by 5 bases, with 12 bases between. The CDR3 is CASSFRGGETQYF. CDR3 DNA sequence: TGTGCCAGCAGCTTCCGTGGGGGGGAGACCCAGTACTTC. Complete variable domain (other parts from reference TRBV9 and TRBJ2-5): DSGVTQTPKHLITATGQRVTLRCSPRSGDLSVYWYQQSLDQGLQFLIQYYNGEERAKGNILERFSAQQFPDLHSELNLSSLELGDSALYFCASSFRGGETQYFGPGTRLLVL.

The chain recombines TRBV5-6 with TRBJ1-3, with D uncertain. The length of the CDR3 is 14 residues. Germline-derived CDR1 and CDR2 are SGHDT and YYEEEE. V was trimmed by 6 bases and J by 2 bases, leaving 12 bases between them. The CDR3 sequence is CASTPNNAGNTIYF. In DNA form, the CDR3 reads TGTGCCAGCACCCCAAACAACGCTGGAAACACCATATATTTT.

The chain couples TRBV14 to TRBJ2-5, with 8 bases that match TRBD1. The assigned J gene may be wrong: the sequence end matches TRBJ2-7 better. CDR1 SGHDN and CDR2 FVKESK come from the germline V gene. This CDR3 comprises 15 residues. CDR3 loop: CASSQVTGGSGEQYF. In nucleotides, the CDR3 is TGTGCCAGCAGCCAAGTAACAGGGGGATCGGGCGAGCAGTACTTC.

The rearrangement uses TRBV7-9 and TRBJ2-6, with a tentative D call TRBD1 (7 bases). Germline values: CDR1 SEHNR, CDR2 FQNEAQ (reference sequence). The CDR3 runs to 16 residues. The V gene lost 5 bases and the J gene lost 3 bases, with 14 bases spanning the gap. Here the CDR3 DNA reads TGTGCCAGCAGCCCAGGGGGGTACCTTGGGGCCAACGTCCTGACTTTC. Translation gives CASSPGGYLGANVLTF.

This chain connects TRBV4-1 to TRBJ2-7; D ambiguous. CDR1 and CDR2 from the germline V gene are MGHRA and YSYEKL. V was trimmed by 0 bases and J by 2 bases, leaving 8 bases between them. The CDR3 runs 14 residues. The CDR3 region has the DNA TGCGCCAGCAGCCAAGATGTGCGAACCTACGAGCAGTACTTC. Its translation: CASSQDVRTYEQYF.

This sequence joins TRBV5-1 and TRBJ2-1; 7 positions match TRBD2. The germline V gene encodes CDR1 SGHRS and CDR2 YFSETQ. The J segment lost 2 bases and the V segment lost 7 bases, leaving 9 bases of the junction unmatched. This CDR3 comprises 15 residues. Here the CDR3 DNA reads TGCGCCAGCGGCCCAACCGGACTAGCCTACAATGAGCAGTTCTTC. It codes for CASGPTGLAYNEQFF.

The chain has TRBV5-8 and TRBJ1-1; D is perhaps TRBD1 (5 bases). Trimming removed 3 bases from V and 0 bases from J, with 12 bases in between. The germline V gene has CDR1 SGHTS and CDR2 YDEGEE. This CDR3 spans 15 amino acids. Written as DNA, the CDR3 is TGTGCCAGCAGCTACCAGACAGCCATGAACACTGAAGCTTTCTTT. Translation gives CASSYQTAMNTEAFF.

The rearrangement joins TRBV28 to TRBJ1-6; D might be TRBD1 (6 bases). CDR1 and CDR2 (germline): MDHEN, SYDVKM. The V and J ends lost 2 bases and 7 bases respectively, with 12 bases between them. This CDR3 region has 15 residues. The CDR3 here is CASSLETGPNSPLHF. CDR3 nucleotide sequence: TGTGCCAGCAGTTTAGAGACAGGTCCGAATTCACCCCTCCACTTT.

In DNA form, the CDR3 reads TGTGCCAGTTCTAAATTAGACAATGAGCAGTTCTTC. Residues: CASSKLDNEQFF. This chain connects TRBV11-3 to TRBJ2-1; no clear D gene. Trimming left V 9 bases short and J 5 bases short, with 11 bases between. The germline V gene has CDR1 SGHNT and CDR2 YENEEA. The CDR3 loop spans 12 amino acids.

J is TRBJ2-7 and V is TRBV5-1; D might be TRBD2 (7 bases). CDR1 and CDR2 (germline): SGHRS, YFSETQ. CDR3 length equals 15 residues. The V end was cut by 3 bases, the J end by 5 bases, with 18 bases between. In nucleotides, the CDR3 is TGCGCCAGCAGCTCGCGGACAGCGGGGAGTAACGAGCAGTACTTC. It is translated as CASSSRTAGSNEQYF.

The chain recombines TRBV18 with TRBJ2-1, with 8 bases fitting TRBD1. Germline values: CDR1 KGHSH, CDR2 LQKENI. V shed 1 base and J 8 bases; nucleotides not matched to a gene: 10. The CDR3 is 16 residues long. CDR3 DNA sequence: TGTGCCAGCTCACCACATGCGACAGGGGCATACCATGAGCAGTTCTTC. It yields the protein CASSPHATGAYHEQFF.

The chain employs TRBV25-1 and TRBJ2-1; weak D call: TRBD2 (5 bases). V lost 3 bases, J lost 9 bases, and 18 bases lay in between. Germline lookup yields CDR1 MGHDK and CDR2 SYGVNS. The CDR3 length is 15 residues. The CDR3 bases are TGTGCCAGCAGTGAGGTAGGACTCCGGGCAAGTGAGCAGTTCTTC. Amino acid sequence: CASSEVGLRASEQFF.

The chain uses TRBV7-6 and TRBJ2-7; D uncertain. V was cut by 1 base and J by 0 bases, with 7 bases left in between. The CDR3 totals 14 residues. Germline values: CDR1 SGHVS, CDR2 FNYEAQ. The CDR3 sequence: CASSLVYSSYEQYF. The CDR3 nucleotides read TGTGCCAGCAGCTTAGTATACAGCTCCTACGAGCAGTACTTC.

V and J are TRBV11-3 and TRBJ2-1; 9 bases match TRBD2. The CDR3 totals 16 residues. Looked up from germline, CDR1 is SGHNT and CDR2 is YENEEA. V shed 3 bases and J 6 bases; nucleotides not matched to a gene: 9. CDR3 protein: CASSFAGTSRGNEQFF. CDR3 DNA sequence: TGTGCCAGCAGCTTTGCCGGGACTAGCCGGGGCAATGAGCAGTTCTTC.

The chain recombines TRBV7-6 with TRBJ1-1; 8 bases map to TRBD1. Germline V CDR1 and CDR2: SGHVS, FNYEAQ. This CDR3 has 14 residues. The junction had 9 bases not matched to a gene; V was cut back by 4 bases and J by 8 bases. The CDR3 DNA follows: TGTGCCAGCAGCTCACAGACAGGGGCCGCGGAAGCTTTCTTT. Protein: CASSSQTGAAEAFF.

V usage is TRBV7-9 and J usage is TRBJ2-7; 7 positions match TRBD2. V shed 5 bases, J shed 2 bases, and the junction held 21 bases outside the gene matches. Germline CDR1 is SEHNR and CDR2 is FQNEAQ (reference sequence). CDR3 length: 19 amino acids. In DNA, the CDR3 is TGTGCCAGCAGCGTGGGACTACCTTCGGTCCTTGCGCGGCCCTACGAGCAGTACTTC. It translates to CASSVGLPSVLARPYEQYF. Full variable domain (outside the CDR3, taken from reference TRBV7-9 and TRBJ2-7): DTGVSQNPRHKITKRGQNVTFRCDPISEHNRLYWYRQTLGQGPEFLTYFQNEAQLEKSRLLSDRFSAERPKGSFSTLEIQRTEQGDSAMYLCASSVGLPSVLARPYEQYFGPGTRLTVT.

The chain employs TRBV11-2 and TRBJ2-3; 12 nucleotides line up with TRBD2. The CDR3 totals 15 residues. The V segment lost 5 bases and the J segment 3 bases; nucleotides outside the gene matches: 3. CDR1 SGHAT and CDR2 FQNNGV come from the germline V gene. CDR3: CASSLTSGRTDTQYF. CDR3 nucleotide sequence: TGTGCCAGCAGCCTAACTAGCGGGAGGACAGATACGCAGTATTTT.

The chain uses TRBV28 and TRBJ2-7, with 9 bases that match TRBD2. The CDR3 consists of 14 residues. Germline CDR1 is MDHEN and CDR2 is SYDVKM. The trim removed 5 bases at V and 3 bases at J, leaving 5 bases unmatched. CDR3 sequence reads: CASSISGSGYEQYF. CDR3 in DNA: TGTGCCAGCAGTATTAGCGGGAGTGGCTACGAGCAGTACTTC.

The chain couples TRBV6-5 to TRBJ1-5, with D unclear. The V end lost 0 bases, the J end lost 4 bases, and 4 bases lay between the germline ends. This CDR3 contains 13 residues. In germline, CDR1 is MNHEY, CDR2 SVGAGI. The CDR3 region is CASSYSRNQPQHF. The CDR3 coding sequence is TGTGCCAGCAGTTACTCGCGGAATCAGCCCCAGCATTTT.